The entry below gives a single TCR beta chain sequence along with its context. Its specificity is not known. The data belong to a study of cytomegalovirus exposure and HLA in healthy donors. The CDR3 is made up of 17 amino acids. Germline assignment: CDR1 SGHVS and CDR2 FQNEAQ. After removal of 1 base from V and 3 bases from J, the junction contained 7 bases not matched to a gene. The study, taken as a whole, reports: Serostatus for CMV was the only available immune exposure information. For presence/absence analyses, sequencing depth was assumed to be roughly uniform across donors.

PCR used 60 Vbeta primers and 13 Jbeta primers. Profiling relied on immunoSEQ multiplex PCR, and the TCRdb table lists in-frame clones only, not all of them. The table records around 110,000 clones, around 80% of them present only once. Sequenced material: PBMCs. The sequence derives from a man aged 25-45 years in good health and CMV-seropositive. The rearrangement joins TRBV7-8 to TRBJ2-1; 9 nucleotides agree with TRBD2. The DNA for the CDR3 is TGTGCCAGCAGCTTAGATTGGCGGGGGGGCCTCTACAATGAGCAGTTCTTC. Its protein is CASSLDWRGGLYNEQFF.